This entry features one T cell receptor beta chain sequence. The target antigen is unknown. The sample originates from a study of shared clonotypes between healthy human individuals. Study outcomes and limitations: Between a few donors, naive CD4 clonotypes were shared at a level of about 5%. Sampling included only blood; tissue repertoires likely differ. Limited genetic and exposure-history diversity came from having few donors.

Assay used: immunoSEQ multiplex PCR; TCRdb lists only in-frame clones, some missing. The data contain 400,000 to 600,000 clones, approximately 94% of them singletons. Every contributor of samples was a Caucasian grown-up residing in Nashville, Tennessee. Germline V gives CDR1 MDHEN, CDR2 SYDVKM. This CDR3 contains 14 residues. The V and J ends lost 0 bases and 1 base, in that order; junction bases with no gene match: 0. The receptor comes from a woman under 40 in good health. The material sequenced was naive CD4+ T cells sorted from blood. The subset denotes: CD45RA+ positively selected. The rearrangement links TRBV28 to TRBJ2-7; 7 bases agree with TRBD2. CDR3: CASSLWRGSYEQYF. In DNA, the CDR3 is TGTGCCAGCAGTTTATGGCGGGGGTCCTACGAGCAGTACTTC.